This is a list of T cell receptor beta chains from one sample in a study of long-term antiretroviral therapy in people with HIV. The protocol was immunoSEQ multiplex PCR, while the TCRdb copy is restricted to in-frame clones and leaves out a portion. The sample has about 23,000 clones, 85% seen once. Sequencing used unsorted PBMCs, obtained 1.6 years after starting antiretroviral therapy. The receptor source for this set is a man in his forties with HIV. CDR3s include the opening cysteine and the closing phenylalanine or tryptophan. Fields, in order: D gene, J gene, clone size, V gene, CDR3 DNA, CDR3 protein. The D gene is left open where the match is weak. Size is stated for part of the rows, as once, few or many counts, or as a class when the clone is expanded.

>-|TRBJ2-7|-|TRBV5-1
TGCGCCAGCAGCTTCGGGACACCAGGTGGGGAGCAGTACTTC
CASSFGTPGGEQYF
>TRBD1|TRBJ1-2|-|TRBV27
TGTGCCAGCAGCTCCAGTCCGGGACAGGGTTTCTATGGCTACACCTTC
CASSSSPGQGFYGYTF
>TRBD1|TRBJ2-2|-|TRBV10-3
TGTGCCATCAGTAATGACAGGGTGGGTCGTCCGAACACCGGGGAGCTGTTTTTT
CAISNDRVGRPNTGELFF
>-|TRBJ1-1|-|TRBV7-8
TGTGCCAGCAGCCAGGGCGGGGGGACTGAAGCTTTCTTT
CASSQGGGTEAFF
>TRBD1|TRBJ1-2|-|TRBV10-2
TGCGCCAGCAGTGAGTCGGGGACAGGGGGAGCTAACTATGGCTACACCTTC
CASSESGTGGANYGYTF
>-|TRBJ1-5|-|TRBV14
TGTGCCAGCAGCGTAAACCCACAGGCGCCCCAGCATTTT
CASSVNPQAPQHF
>TRBD1|TRBJ2-5|-|TRBV6-1
TGTGCCAGCAGTGGCGACAGGGACGTGCGGGAGACCCAGTACTTC
CASSGDRDVRETQYF
>-|TRBJ2-7|once|TRBV2
TGTGCCAGCAATTTCGCAGGGAACTCCTACGAGCAGTACTTC
CASNFAGNSYEQYF
>TRBD2|TRBJ2-7|-|TRBV6-6
TGTGCCAGCAGTCAAGCGGGAGTGGGCGAGCAGTACTTC
CASSQAGVGEQYF
>-|TRBJ2-2|-|TRBV6-5
TGTGCCAGCAGTTACTCGGTCGTGGGGTCCGGGGAGCTGTTTTTT
CASSYSVVGSGELFF
>-|TRBJ1-1|-|TRBV5-1
TGCGCCAGCAGCTTGGAGTATGACAGCTGGGGAAGTTTCTTT
CASSLEYDSWGSFF
>-|TRBJ1-2|-|TRBV5-1
TGCGCCAGCAGCTTGGGCCAAGGGCCAGGGTCCTATGGCTACACCTTC
CASSLGQGPGSYGYTF
>-|TRBJ2-7|-|TRBV29-1
TGCAGCGTTGATACAGGGAGAGGCTACGAGCAGTACTTC
CSVDTGRGYEQYF
>TRBD1|TRBJ1-2|-|TRBV4-2
TGTGCCAGCAGCCAAGATCTAGGGACAGGGGTGTTTAACTATGGCTACACCTTC
CASSQDLGTGVFNYGYTF
>TRBD2|TRBJ2-3|-|TRBV7-9
TGTGCCAGCACCCCGGGACTAGCGGGATTAGATACGCAGTATTTT
CASTPGLAGLDTQYF
>TRBD2|TRBJ2-1|-|TRBV5-1
TGCGCCAGCAGCTGGACTAGCGGCGAGCAGTTCTTC
CASSWTSGEQFF
>-|TRBJ2-7|-|TRBV4-1
TGCGCCAGCAGCCAAGAGCAGGGGAGGTACGAGCAGTACTTC
CASSQEQGRYEQYF
>TRBD2|TRBJ2-5|-|TRBV7-3
TGTGCCAGAGGGACTAGCGTAGAGACCCAGTACTTC
CARGTSVETQYF
>TRBD2|TRBJ2-1|-|TRBV11-3
TGTGCCAGCAGCTTAGATCGGGCGGGACTAGCGGGAGTCCATGAGCAGTTCTTC
CASSLDRAGLAGVHEQFF
>-|TRBJ2-2|-|TRBV10-3
TGTGCCATCAGTCGGTCGGACGGCGCGAACACCGGGGAGCTGTTTTTT
CAISRSDGANTGELFF
>-|TRBJ2-7|once|TRBV2
TGTGCCAGCAGTGCCTACCCTAGGAACGAGCAGTACTTC
CASSAYPRNEQYF
>-|TRBJ2-7|-|TRBV7-9
TGTGCCAGCAGCCCTCGACAGTCCTACGAGCAGTACTTC
CASSPRQSYEQYF
>TRBD1|TRBJ2-3|-|TRBV27
TGTGCCAGCAGTGCTGACAGGGGCACAGATACGCAGTATTTT
CASSADRGTDTQYF
>-|TRBJ2-1|once|TRBV7-9
TGTGCCAGCAGCGTAACTCAGGGATACTCCTACAATGAGCAGTTCTTC
CASSVTQGYSYNEQFF
>-|TRBJ2-5|once|TRBV5-6
TGTGCCAGCAGCCCGGGGACCGCCTTCACCCAAGAGACCCAGTACTTC
CASSPGTAFTQETQYF
>-|TRBJ1-6|-|TRBV10-2
TGCGCCAGCAGTGAATATAATTCACCCCTCCACTTT
CASSEYNSPLHF